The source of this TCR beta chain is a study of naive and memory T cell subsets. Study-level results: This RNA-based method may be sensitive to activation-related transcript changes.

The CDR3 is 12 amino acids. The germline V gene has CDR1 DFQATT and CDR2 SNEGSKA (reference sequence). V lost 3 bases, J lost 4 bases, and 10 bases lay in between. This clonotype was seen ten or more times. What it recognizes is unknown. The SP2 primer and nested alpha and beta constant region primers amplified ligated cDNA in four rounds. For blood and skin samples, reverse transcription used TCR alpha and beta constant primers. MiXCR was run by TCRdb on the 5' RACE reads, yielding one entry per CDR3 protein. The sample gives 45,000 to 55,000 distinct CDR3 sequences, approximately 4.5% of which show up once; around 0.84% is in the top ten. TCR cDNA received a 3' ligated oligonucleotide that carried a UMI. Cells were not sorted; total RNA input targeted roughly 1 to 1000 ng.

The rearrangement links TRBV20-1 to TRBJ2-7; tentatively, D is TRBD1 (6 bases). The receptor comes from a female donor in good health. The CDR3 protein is CSARTGPYEQYF. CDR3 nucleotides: TGCAGTGCTAGGACAGGACCTTACGAGCAGTACTTC.